These T cell receptor beta chains were read from a single sample in a study of T cell repertoires in cytomegalovirus infection. TCRdb independently ran MiXCR on the reads; one entry per CDR3 protein. The repertoire has nearly 650,000 distinct CDR3 sequences, 24% of them found once; the top ten carry around 7.6%. Sequencing was performed on CD8+ T cells from PBMCs. The receptors were gathered from a human donor in good health (CMV status not recorded). Some clones in this sample may be carry-over from other donors' samples. The CDR3 runs from the conserved cysteine through the conserved F or W. Each record gives: V gene, J gene, clone size, CDR3 protein. Clone size is stated in some rows and not others, as once, few, many or a class when expanded.

TRBV6-2/TRBV6-3	TRBJ1-1	NA	CASGYTSIGNTEAFF
TRBV6-5	TRBJ2-5	few	CASRLYGELQETQYF
TRBV9	TRBJ1-2	NA	CASKGGNYGYTF
TRBV5-5	TRBJ1-1	NA	CASSLIEGARTEAFF
TRBV29-1	TRBJ1-1	NA	CSVATGANEAFF
TRBV6-2/TRBV6-3	TRBJ1-1	NA	CASSYSSAGEAFF
TRBV27	TRBJ1-2	NA	CASSLGNPLYGYTF
TRBV12-3/TRBV12-4	TRBJ1-1	few	CASSLWEGSNTEAFF
TRBV20-1	TRBJ1-2	NA	CSALGDRNYGYTF
TRBV6-1	TRBJ2-1	few	CASSELPKNYNEQFF
TRBV10-3	TRBJ1-1	many	CAIREGPKNTEAFF
TRBV6-6	TRBJ1-2	NA	CASSYSKRQGDYGYTF
TRBV2	TRBJ2-3	few	CASSEARMVSTDTQYF
TRBV7-8	TRBJ1-5	many	CASSSQDRELQPQHF
TRBV29-1	TRBJ2-6	few	CSAVGSGANVLTF
TRBV7-9	TRBJ2-5	many	CASSLSRETQYF
TRBV2	TRBJ2-3	NA	CASIWAPNTGSTDTQYF
TRBV2	TRBJ1-2	NA	CATEDGPNYGYTF
TRBV7-9	TRBJ1-4	NA	CASSRQGYGEKLFF
TRBV25-1	TRBJ2-7	NA	CASSRQGRSYEQYF
TRBV6-5	TRBJ1-4	many	CASSYSTGANEKLFF
TRBV2	TRBJ1-1	few	CASRNRFEAFF
TRBV13	TRBJ2-2	NA	CASSWGQGALGPGELFF
TRBV7-8	TRBJ2-7	few	CASSSRLSYEQYF